Listed below are T cell receptor beta chains from one sample, sequenced in a study of T cells in Graves' hyperthyroidism and ophthalmopathy. TCRdb fed the multiplex PCR reads into MiXCR, producing one record per CDR3 protein. The sample has roughly 510,000 distinct CDR3 sequences, around 50% seen once. Sample: peripheral blood or thyroid tissue (not recorded which). The origin of the receptors is an adult woman with Graves' disease, either hyperthyroidism or ophthalmopathy (not recorded which). Each CDR3 is given with its conserved first and last residue. The order of the fields is V gene, J gene, clone size, D gene, CDR3 DNA, CDR3 protein. A D gene is named only where the DNA matches it firmly. Rows may omit the clone size; those that give it use once, few, many or a size class.

>TRBV7-2|TRBJ2-5|NA|NA
TGTGCCAGCAGTTTGGCTAGCGAAGAGACCCAGTACTTC
CASSLASEETQYF
>TRBV7-9|TRBJ2-5|many|NA
TGTGCCAGCAGCCCTCTCCAAGAGACCCAGTACTTC
CASSPLQETQYF
>TRBV6-6|TRBJ2-2|NA|NA
TGTGCCAGCACCCAGTCCCCGAACACCGGGGAGCTGTTTTTT
CASTQSPNTGELFF
>TRBV10-3|TRBJ1-1|NA|TRBD1
TGTGCCATCAGGGACAGGGGGACCACTGAAGCTTTCTTT
CAIRDRGTTEAFF
>TRBV7-8|TRBJ1-1|many|NA
TGTGCCAGCAGTCCCCGGGGGGGAGTAGGCACTGAAGCTTTCTTT
CASSPRGGVGTEAFF
>TRBV7-2|TRBJ1-2|NA|NA
TGTGCCAGCAGCTCACAACCGGGACGGATCTATGGCTACACCTTC
CASSSQPGRIYGYTF
>TRBV13|TRBJ2-5|many|TRBD1
TGTGCCAGCAGCGTCGGACAGGGCAGAGAGACCCAGTACTTC
CASSVGQGRETQYF
>TRBV2|TRBJ2-2|NA|NA
TGTGCCAGCAGTGAAGTGGCAGGCGGAACCGGGGAGCTGTTTTTT
CASSEVAGGTGELFF
>TRBV28|TRBJ2-5|few|TRBD1
TGTGCCAGCAGTTTACCTACAGGGGTGGAGACCCAGTACTTC
CASSLPTGVETQYF
>TRBV19|TRBJ1-2|many|TRBD1
TGTGCCAGTAGTACCCACAGGGGTGACTACACCTTC
CASSTHRGDYTF
>TRBV24-1|TRBJ2-1|few|TRBD2
TGTGCCACCAGTAGTCGGACTAGCGGACGTAATGAGCAGTTCTTC
CATSSRTSGRNEQFF
>TRBV7-3|TRBJ2-1|once|TRBD1
TGTGCCAGCAGTAGATACGGGACAGGGGGCTACAATGAGCAGTTCTTC
CASSRYGTGGYNEQFF
>TRBV20-1|TRBJ1-2|many|NA
TGCAGTGCTAGAGATCTAGAAAACTATGGCTACACCTTC
CSARDLENYGYTF
>TRBV7-8|TRBJ1-4|NA|NA
TGTGCCAGCAGCCACAGCGTTCCAACTAATGAAAAACTGTTTTTT
CASSHSVPTNEKLFF
>TRBV7-9|TRBJ2-7|few|TRBD2
TGTGCCAGCAGCTTAGCCGGGAGGTACTACGAGCAGTACTTC
CASSLAGRYYEQYF
>TRBV11-2|TRBJ2-7|NA|TRBD1
TGTGCCATCCAGAGCAGCCACCGGGACAGGAACTACGAGCAGTACTTC
CAIQSSHRDRNYEQYF
>TRBV6-2/TRBV6-3|TRBJ2-7|NA|NA
TGTGTCAGCGCGGGATATGCTACGGAGCAGTACTTC
CVSAGYATEQYF
>TRBV19|TRBJ2-5|many|TRBD2
TGTGCCAGTAGTACCATAGCGGGACTCTCAGAGACCCAGTACTTC
CASSTIAGLSETQYF
>TRBV7-2|TRBJ1-5|NA|NA
TGTGCCAGCACCTCGACAGGCAACAATCAGCCCCAGCATTTT
CASTSTGNNQPQHF
>TRBV3-1|TRBJ1-1|many|NA
TGTGCCAGCAGCCAAGTAACTCAGGGTGAAGCTTTCTTT
CASSQVTQGEAFF
>TRBV11-2|TRBJ1-4|many|NA
TGTGCCAGCAGCCATACGGGCCCGTCCCTGTTTTTT
CASSHTGPSLFF
>TRBV11-3|TRBJ2-5|NA|NA
TGTGCCAGCAGCTTAGTTGGGACCCCGTACTTC
CASSLVGTPYF
>TRBV7-3|TRBJ1-2|few|NA
TGTGCCAGCAGCCCCGGCATTGGTGGCTACACCTTC
CASSPGIGGYTF